These 14 T cell receptor beta chains were sequenced from one sample in a study of blood T cell repertoires in COVID-19. The assay was immunoSEQ multiplex PCR, and TCRdb's table has in-frame clones only and misses some. The table shows approximately 150,000 clones, with more than 65% occurring only once. Sample: peripheral blood. The receptors were sampled from a woman in her sixties or seventies with COVID-19, enrolled during active disease.

V and J are TRBV19 and TRBJ2-5; TRBD2 matches at 11 bases. The V segment lost 1 base and the J segment 4 bases; nucleotides outside the gene matches: 5. CDR1 and CDR2 from the germline V gene are LNHDA and SQIVND (reference sequence). This CDR3 spans 16 amino acids. CDR3 protein: CASSIGTSGSAETQYF. In nucleotides, the CDR3 is TGTGCCAGTAGTATAGGCACTAGCGGGAGCGCAGAGACCCAGTACTTC.

This chain links TRBV7-9 with TRBJ2-3; D may be TRBD2 (5 bases). V lost 5 bases, J lost 1 base, and 19 bases lay in between. The CDR3 length is 17 residues. CDR1 SEHNR and CDR2 FQNEAQ come from the germline V gene (reference sequence). The DNA of the CDR3 is TGTGCCAGCAGCCGTTACCTTGCGCGGGTGGGCACAGATACGCAGTATTTT. The encoded protein is CASSRYLARVGTDTQYF.

Only a few counts were recorded for this clone. J is TRBJ2-2 and V is TRBV5-1; TRBD1 aligns across 8 bases. From germline, CDR1 is SGHRS and CDR2 YFSETQ. Germline trimming cut 3 bases from V and 4 bases from J; bases unmatched to any gene: 8. This CDR3 spans 16 amino acids. CDR3 amino acids: CASSSGQGRVTGELFF. In nucleotides, the CDR3 is TGCGCCAGCAGCTCAGGACAGGGTAGGGTCACCGGGGAGCTGTTTTTT. Full variable domain (remainder filled in from reference TRBV5-1 and TRBJ2-2): KAGVTQTPRYLIKTRGQQVTLSCSPISGHRSVSWYQQTPGQGLQFLFEYFSETQRNKGNFPGRFSGRQFSNSRSEMNVSTLELGDSALYLCASSSGQGRVTGELFFGEGSRLTVL.

The gene calls are TRBV19 and TRBJ2-1, with 11 positions matching TRBD2. The CDR3 is made up of 15 amino acids. Trimming at V came to 4 bases and at J to 7 bases, leaving 6 bases not matched to a gene. Germline loops: CDR1 LNHDA, CDR2 SQIVND (reference sequence). The CDR3 DNA follows: TGTGCCAGTAGTACACTAGCGGGAGATTGGAATGAGCAGTTCTTC. Translated: CASSTLAGDWNEQFF.

The chain couples TRBV7-6 to TRBJ2-6; D might be TRBD1 (6 bases). The CDR3 extends over 16 amino acids. V was clipped by 3 bases and J by 2 bases, with 11 bases between them. CDR1 SGHVS and CDR2 FNYEAQ come from the germline V gene. The CDR3, as DNA: TGTGCCAGCAGCTTGTCAGGGACACCTGGGGCCAACGTCCTGACTTTC. It codes for CASSLSGTPGANVLTF.

The rearrangement joins TRBV5-1 to TRBJ2-1; 11 positions match TRBD2. Germline V CDR1 and CDR2: SGHRS, YFSETQ. The V gene end was trimmed by 6 bases and the J gene end by 4 bases; junction bases not matched to a gene: 6. There are 15 residues in the CDR3. The CDR3 bases are TGCGCCAGCACCTCGGGGACTAGCGGATACAATGAGCAGTTCTTC. It yields the protein CASTSGTSGYNEQFF.

The V and J genes are TRBV7-8 and TRBJ2-3; 9 bases are a match to TRBD1. With 6 bases clipped from V and 1 base from J, the junction kept 2 bases outside the gene matches. CDR1 and CDR2 (germline): SGHVS, FQNEAQ. This CDR3 spans 14 amino acids. CDR3 bases: TGTGCCAGCAGGCGGACAGGGGGCACAGATACGCAGTATTTT. It codes for CASRRTGGTDTQYF.

V is TRBV4-1 and J is TRBJ2-4; D is unclear. Looked up from germline, CDR1 is MGHRA and CDR2 is YSYEKL. The CDR3 is made up of 15 amino acids. With 1 base removed from V and 2 bases from J, the gap between germline ends came to 9 bases. CDR3 region: CASSQGPLTKNIQYF. The DNA for the CDR3 is TGCGCCAGCAGCCAAGGGCCGTTAACCAAAAACATTCAGTACTTC.

The V call is TRBV29-1, the J call TRBJ2-3; the D gene is possibly TRBD2 (6 bases). This CDR3 is 12 amino acids long. Per germline, CDR1 SQVTM and CDR2 ANQGSEA. Trimming removed 7 bases at V and 5 bases at J, with 13 bases between. CDR3 DNA sequence: TGCAGCGCCTGGACTATCAGAGATACGCAGTATTTT. Protein product: CSAWTIRDTQYF.

The chain combines TRBV3-1 (or the pseudogene TRBV3-2) with TRBJ1-6; 9 nucleotides line up with TRBD1. Germline V gene data show CDR1 as LGHDT and CDR2 as YNNKEL (reference sequence). CDR3 length equals 16 residues. The V and J ends lost 8 bases and 9 bases, in that order; junction bases with no gene match: 14. The CDR3 sequence: CASPPGPGQGGSPLHF. The CDR3 DNA follows: TGTGCCAGCCCCCCCGGCCCGGGACAGGGAGGTTCACCCCTCCACTTT.

This sequence joins TRBV9 and TRBJ1-1, with 9 nucleotides matching TRBD1. After removal of 2 bases from V and 5 bases from J, the junction contained 7 bases not matched to a gene. Germline CDR1 reads SGDLS; CDR2 reads YYNGEE. This CDR3 is 15 amino acids long. CDR3 loop: CASSVLGQGQTEAFF. The CDR3 coding sequence is TGTGCCAGCAGCGTCTTGGGACAGGGACAGACTGAAGCTTTCTTT. Based on the CDR3 plus reference TRBV9 and TRBJ1-1, the full variable domain is DSGVTQTPKHLITATGQRVTLRCSPRSGDLSVYWYQQSLDQGLQFLIQYYNGEERAKGNILERFSAQQFPDLHSELNLSSLELGDSALYFCASSVLGQGQTEAFFGQGTRLTVV.

The CDR3 bases are TGTGCCAGCAGACTCCCCGGGAGTGAAAAACTGTTTTTT. It translates to CASRLPGSEKLFF. The chain uses TRBV12-3 or TRBV12-4 and TRBJ1-4; D is uncertain. V lost 6 bases and J 7 bases, leaving 12 bases between the germline ends. The CDR3 has 13 residues.

The rearrangement uses TRBV11-2 and TRBJ2-1; a possible D gene is TRBD2 (5 bases). Germline V gives CDR1 SGHAT, CDR2 FQNNGV. There are 15 residues in the CDR3. The V end lost 2 bases, the J end lost 0 bases, and 8 bases lay between the germline ends. The CDR3 here is CASSLKGSSYNEQFF. As DNA, the CDR3 is TGTGCCAGCAGCTTAAAAGGGAGCTCCTACAATGAGCAGTTCTTC.

The genes are TRBV7-6 and TRBJ1-1, with a tentative D call TRBD1 (6 bases). V lost 1 base to trimming and J lost 1 base, with 13 bases between them. The germline CDR1 and CDR2 sequences are SGHVS and FNYEAQ. The CDR3 totals 16 residues. CDR3 nucleotide sequence: TGTGCCAGCAGCTTAGATGAGGGGGTGAAGAACACTGAAGCTTTCTTT. This sequence encodes CASSLDEGVKNTEAFF.